These 18 T cell receptor beta chains originate from one sample sequenced in a study of low-dose radiotherapy and immunotherapy resistance in tumors (dated by TCRdb to the early 2020s). To make first-strand cDNA, Superscript III was used along with a set of TRAV- and TRBV-specific primers so that both the TCRalpha and TCRbeta chains were covered. An approximately 19-cycle PCR with Phusion amplified the TCRs, pairing a constant-region primer with the adapter that was attached to the V primers. In-frame beta chains were kept once TCRdb had trimmed the public reads at Q25 with fastp and called clones with MiXCR. Each entry is one CDR3 protein sequence, shown with its most common DNA and genes. Present in this sample are 10,000 to 15,000 distinct CDR3 sequences, roughly 71% of which were seen just once. The ten largest clonotypes hold 3.4% of the sample. The receptors derive from a human donor with advanced metastatic prostate, ovarian, gallbladder or colorectal cancer (not recorded which). This table probably holds off-target reads from a library built for another chain.

The sample holds a few counts of this clonotype. The chain combines TRBV12-3 or TRBV12-4 with TRBJ2-1; unclear D gene. Trimming removed 1 base from V and 7 bases from J, with 8 bases in between. The CDR3 length is 13 residues. CDR3 residues: CASSLVRTNEQFF. For the CDR3, the DNA is TGTGCCAGCAGTTTAGTGAGAACTAATGAGCAGTTCTTC.

The genes are TRBV4-1 and TRBJ2-5; D gene uncertain. This CDR3 comprises 13 residues. Germline loops: CDR1 MGHRA, CDR2 YSYEKL. V lost 4 bases, J lost 4 bases, and 10 bases lay in between. The CDR3 loop is CASSRLVGETQYF. The CDR3 coding sequence is TGCGCCAGCAGCCGTCTAGTCGGAGAGACCCAGTACTTC.

As DNA, the CDR3 is TGCGCCAGCAGCTTGGGGACTAGCGGCACCGGGGAGCTGTTTTTT. Translating it yields CASSLGTSGTGELFF. The rearrangement uses TRBV5-1 and TRBJ2-2; TRBD2 matches 10 bases. This CDR3 comprises 15 residues. V shed 0 bases and J 4 bases; nucleotides not matched to a gene: 0. Germline CDR1 is SGHRS and CDR2 is YFSETQ.

This clonotype was found a few times. The rearrangement joins TRBV12-3 or TRBV12-4 to TRBJ2-1; 10 bases agree with TRBD1. This CDR3 contains 13 residues. The V and J ends lost 7 bases and 5 bases, in that order; junction bases with no gene match: 2. This CDR3 reads CASKDRGDNEQFF. DNA for the CDR3: TGTGCCAGCAAGGACAGGGGGGACAATGAGCAGTTCTTC.

The chain links TRBV28 to TRBJ1-1; 10 bases line up with TRBD1. This CDR3 has 14 residues. V dropped 2 bases and J dropped 11; count of bases not matched to a gene: 8. CDR1 is MDHEN and CDR2 is SYDVKM in the germline V gene. CDR3 protein: CASSLRQGAKSAFF. The CDR3 DNA reads TGTGCCAGCAGTTTACGACAGGGGGCTAAGTCCGCTTTCTTT.

This clonotype was seen just once. This chain links TRBV29-1 with TRBJ2-5; D possibly corresponds to TRBD1 (6 bases). CDR3 length equals 13 residues. The germline V gene encodes CDR1 SQVTM and CDR2 ANQGSEA. The ends were cut back, 6 bases at V and 7 bases at J, with 18 bases in the middle. The CDR3 sequence is CSVDWTVEGTQYF. The CDR3 DNA follows: TGCAGCGTCGACTGGACAGTAGAGGGGACCCAGTACTTC.

This clonotype was seen a single time. The rearrangement joins TRBV27 to TRBJ2-1, with D unclear. V shed 6 bases and J shed 9 bases, with 15 bases lying between them. CDR1 MNHEY and CDR2 SMNVEV come from the germline V gene (reference sequence). The CDR3 spans 13 residues. The CDR3 here is CASSHSKDIEQFF. CDR3 bases: TGTGCCAGCAGCCATAGCAAAGACATTGAGCAGTTCTTC.

The chain joins TRBV15 to TRBJ1-2; unclear D gene. The CDR3 consists of 18 residues. CDR1 and CDR2 (germline): LNHNV, YYDKDF (reference sequence). Deletions cut 0 bases from V and 0 bases from J, with 17 bases between. DNA of the CDR3: TGTGCCACCAGCAGAGAACCGGGTCAAAAAAAATCTAACTATGGCTACACCTTC. It encodes CATSREPGQKKSNYGYTF.

The genes are TRBV11-2 and TRBJ2-2, with D hard to call. Trimming pared 1 base from V and 7 bases from J, leaving 4 bases between. This CDR3 is built from 12 residues. The germline V gene has CDR1 SGHAT and CDR2 FQNNGV. The CDR3 region has the DNA TGTGCCAGCAGCTTAGGTGTCGGGGAGCTGTTTTTT. Its translation: CASSLGVGELFF.

The rearrangement links TRBV12-3 or TRBV12-4 to TRBJ1-2, with D hard to call. This CDR3 has 12 amino acids. The ends were cut back, 1 base at V and 4 bases at J, with 4 bases in the middle. The CDR3 loop is CASSLGSYGYTF. The DNA for the CDR3 is TGTGCCAGCAGTTTAGGTTCCTATGGCTACACCTTC.

The chain carries TRBV10-3 and TRBJ2-7, with a possible D match to TRBD1 (5 bases). Germline CDR1 reads ENHRY; CDR2 reads SYGVKD. The CDR3 sequence is 12 residues long. The V gene lost 3 bases and the J gene lost 4 bases, with 7 bases spanning the gap. This CDR3 is CAISDQGYEQYF. The CDR3, as DNA: TGTGCCATCAGTGACCAGGGTTACGAGCAGTACTTC.

The rearrangement joins TRBV11-2 to TRBJ2-7; the match to TRBD1 covers 10 bases. CDR3 length: 14 amino acids. J was trimmed by 4 bases and V by 5 bases; bases with no gene match: 5. Germline V gene lookup returns CDR1 SGHAT and CDR2 FQNNGV. The CDR3 spells CASSTLDRGYEQYF. The CDR3 DNA sequence: TGTGCCAGCAGCACCCTGGACAGGGGGTACGAGCAGTACTTC.

V and J are TRBV28 and TRBJ1-2; D call uncertain. CDR3 length equals 12 residues. Germline loops: CDR1 MDHEN, CDR2 SYDVKM. Trimming removed 5 bases from V and 5 bases from J, with 9 bases in between. The CDR3 region is CASSLIRYGYTF. The CDR3 nucleotides are TGTGCCAGCAGTCTAATACGGTATGGCTACACCTTC.

There are a few counts of this clonotype. The J gene is TRBJ2-5, the V gene TRBV28, with TRBD1 matching over 7 bases. The CDR3 is made up of 15 amino acids. Trimming took 2 bases from V and 5 from J; bases not matched to a gene: 8. Germline lookup yields CDR1 MDHEN and CDR2 SYDVKM. The CDR3 sequence is CASSLRRTGAETQYF. As DNA, the CDR3 is TGTGCCAGCAGTTTACGCCGGACAGGTGCGGAGACCCAGTACTTC.

The rearrangement links TRBV28 to TRBJ1-4; D is undetermined. The ends were cut back, 10 bases at V and 2 bases at J, with 11 bases in the middle. The CDR3 totals 13 residues. CDR1 is MDHEN and CDR2 is SYDVKM in the germline V gene. This chain's CDR3 is CAIQAGTNEKLFF. The CDR3 nucleotides read TGTGCCATCCAAGCGGGGACTAATGAAAAACTGTTTTTT.

The rearrangement joins TRBV28 to TRBJ2-3; possible D gene TRBD1, 6 bases. The V gene lost 2 bases and the J gene lost 3 bases, with 18 bases spanning the gap. Germline-derived CDR1 and CDR2 are MDHEN and SYDVKM. This CDR3 is built from 17 residues. The CDR3 DNA sequence: TGTGCCAGCAGTTTAGGAAGTGGGGGCGCTGGGACAGATACGCAGTATTTT. Amino acid sequence: CASSLGSGGAGTDTQYF.

The genes are TRBV7-2 and TRBJ1-1; D possibly corresponds to TRBD1 (5 bases). Trimming removed 5 bases from V and 7 bases from J, with 17 bases in between. This CDR3 is 14 amino acids long. Germline-derived CDR1 and CDR2 are SGHTA and FQGNSA. In DNA form, the CDR3 reads TGTGCCAGCAGCGTAGGTGGCCGGGGCATTGAAGCTTTCTTT. It is translated as CASSVGGRGIEAFF.

This clonotype was seen a few times. V and J are TRBV15 and TRBJ1-2; 8 nucleotides match TRBD1. In germline, CDR1 is LNHNV, CDR2 YYDKDF (reference sequence). The CDR3 has 13 amino acids. V lost 5 bases and J lost 4; bases outside the gene matches: 3. CDR3 sequence: CATSSGQAYGYTF. CDR3 DNA sequence: TGTGCCACCAGCTCGGGACAGGCCTATGGCTACACCTTC.